Given below is one T cell receptor beta chain in context. Germline V gene sequence: CDR1 LNHDA, CDR2 SQIVND (reference sequence). This CDR3 is 15 amino acids long. V lost 7 bases, J lost 1 base, and 16 bases lay in between. This record belongs to a study of shared clonotypes between healthy human individuals. Using immunoSEQ multiplex PCR, the repertoire was profiled, and TCRdb retains in-frame clones only, with some absent. This table holds about 2.5 million clones, around 90% found once. The chain carries TRBV19 and TRBJ1-2; the D gene is possibly TRBD1 (5 bases). The origin of this receptor is a man younger than 35 in good health. Some clones in this sample may be carry-over from other donors' samples. Sequencing used naive CD4+ T cells from PBMCs. As to subset: CD45RA+ positively selected. The CDR3 here is CASNDSPGDNYGYTF. The CDR3 DNA follows: TGTGCCAGTAATGACAGTCCGGGGGATAACTATGGCTACACCTTC.